One and the same sample provided the 7 T cell receptor beta chains below, sequenced in a study of blood T cell repertoires in COVID-19. Here immunoSEQ multiplex PCR was the method, and the copy in TCRdb shows in-frame clones only, minus some. Of about 64,000 clones in the sample, roughly three quarters were seen once. The source material was peripheral blood. These receptors were taken from a man in his 60s with COVID-19, enrolled during active disease.

This clone appeared a single time. V and J are TRBV3-1 (or the pseudogene TRBV3-2) and TRBJ2-1; D is unresolved. This CDR3 is built from 16 residues. CDR1 and CDR2 (germline): LGHDT, YNNKEL (reference sequence). Trimming left V 1 base short and J 0 bases short, with 10 bases between. The CDR3 protein is CASSQGAIISYNEQFF. Here the CDR3 DNA reads TGTGCCAGCAGCCAAGGAGCGATTATCTCCTACAATGAGCAGTTCTTC.

This chain uses TRBV27 with TRBJ1-1; tentatively, D is TRBD1 (6 bases). Between the trimmed V and J ends, which lost 6 bases and 4 bases, there was a span of 15 bases. CDR1 and CDR2 (germline): MNHEY, SMNVEV (reference sequence). This CDR3 spans 14 amino acids. The CDR3 DNA reads as TGTGCCAGCAGGTTTTCAGGGGTGGTCACTGAAGCTTTCTTT. It specifies CASRFSGVVTEAFF.

This CDR3 reads CASSLAGPGYSPLHF. In DNA form, the CDR3 reads TGCGCCAGCAGCTTGGCAGGGCCCGGGTATTCACCCCTCCACTTT. The J gene is TRBJ1-6, the V gene TRBV5-1, with D maybe TRBD1 (5 bases). Trimming stripped 0 bases from V and 8 bases from J, with 12 bases between. The CDR3 covers 15 residues. Germline V gene sequence: CDR1 SGHRS, CDR2 YFSETQ.

The chain links TRBV10-2 to TRBJ2-1; no reliable D call. This CDR3 has 13 residues. Germline CDR1 WSHSY, CDR2 SAAADI. Between the trimmed V and J ends, which lost 7 bases and 3 bases, there was a span of 10 bases. CDR3 in amino acids: CASMALNYNEQFF. As DNA, the CDR3 is TGCGCCAGCATGGCCCTGAACTACAATGAGCAGTTCTTC.

The sample holds one count of this clone. The chain combines TRBV15 with TRBJ2-7; D is unclear. CDR3 length: 12 residues. The germline V gene has CDR1 LNHNV and CDR2 YYDKDF (reference sequence). Trimming removed 3 bases from V and 6 bases from J, with 9 bases in between. CDR3 sequence: CATSSDSSEQYF. CDR3 nucleotide sequence: TGTGCCACCAGCAGTGACTCGAGCGAGCAGTACTTC.

The J gene is TRBJ2-1, the V gene TRBV18; tentative D call: TRBD2 (6 bases). Trimming took 3 bases from V and 5 from J, leaving 20 bases between them. This CDR3 is built from 17 residues. Per germline, CDR1 KGHSH and CDR2 LQKENI. CDR3 amino acids: CASSPASGEPHHNEQFF. The CDR3 DNA reads TGTGCCAGCTCACCTGCGTCGGGGGAGCCGCACCACAATGAGCAGTTCTTC.

This clone showed up just a few times. The J gene is TRBJ1-1, the V gene TRBV10-3; no definite D call. This CDR3 spans 12 amino acids. CDR1 is ENHRY, CDR2 SYGVKD, per germline. The V gene lost 9 bases and the J gene lost 4 bases, with 12 bases spanning the gap. The CDR3 DNA sequence: TGTGCCATTAGCAAACCGGGCACTGAAGCTTTCTTT. Its translation: CAISKPGTEAFF.